Reported below is one T cell receptor beta chain. Study processing details: Reference gene primers were amplified, and this amplification served to estimate nucleated cell counts. Here immunoSEQ multiplex PCR was the method, and the copy in TCRdb shows in-frame clones only, minus some. D and trimming come from the DNA, and the V and J calls and clone size come from that table. The sample lists tens of thousands of clones, 86% occurring once. Germline loops: CDR1 SGHTA, CDR2 FQGNSA. The CDR3 totals 14 residues. J lost 7 bases, V lost 5 bases, and 7 bases had no gene match. The data were taken from a study of blood T cell repertoires in COVID-19. The overall study: Acute and convalescent COVID-19 specimens originated in the United States, Italy and Spain. In each case, the material was cDNA or gDNA derived from T cells, B-cell-depleted T cells, or PBMCs.

The J gene is TRBJ2-1, the V gene TRBV7-2; TRBD1 aligns across 8 bases. Sequenced: peripheral blood. The sequence derives from a woman aged 55-69 years with acute or convalescent COVID-19. The CDR3 DNA reads as TGTGCCAGCAGCCCGGACCAGGGGGCGAATGAGCAGTTCTTC. It yields the protein CASSPDQGANEQFF.